Listed below are T cell receptor beta chains from one sample, sequenced in a study of T-cell memory formation after mild COVID-19. TCRdb used MiXCR to reprocess the 5' RACE reads, holding one entry per CDR3 protein. The repertoire holds 250,000 to 400,000 distinct CDR3 sequences, with 13% to 15% as singletons. The sequenced sample consisted of PBMCs or a T cell subset sorted from them (not recorded which). The receptors here all came from a man aged 18 to 35 who had mild COVID-19 (a few samples of this study predate the infection). Cell type and time point are not known. The CDR3 runs from the conserved cysteine through the conserved F or W. Fields, in order: CDR3 length, J gene, V gene, clone size, D gene, CDR3 DNA, CDR3 protein. The D gene is left open where the match is weak. Size is stated for part of the rows, as once, few or many counts, or as a class when the clone is expanded.

len: 16; j_gene: TRBJ2-1; v_gene: TRBV27; abundance: few; d_gene: .; CDR3nt: TGTGCCAGCATTAGGACTTGGCGGAACCCCACCGATGAGCAGTTCTTC; CDR3aa: CASIRTWRNPTDEQFF
len: 16; j_gene: TRBJ2-7; v_gene: TRBV4-1; abundance: few; d_gene: .; CDR3nt: TGCGCCAGCAGCCAGGGTCAGGACGGCGTCTCCTACGAGCAGTACTTC; CDR3aa: CASSQGQDGVSYEQYF
len: 14; j_gene: TRBJ2-1; v_gene: TRBV12-3/TRBV12-4; abundance: many; d_gene: .; CDR3nt: TGTGCCAGCAGTTTTGCGGGGCCGTACAATGAGCAGTTCTTC; CDR3aa: CASSFAGPYNEQFF
len: 15; j_gene: TRBJ1-1; v_gene: TRBV20-1; abundance: .; d_gene: .; CDR3nt: TGCAGTGCTAGTGCAGCCATAATCTTCAACACTGAAGCTTTCTTT; CDR3aa: CSASAAIIFNTEAFF
len: 16; j_gene: TRBJ2-3; v_gene: TRBV6-5; abundance: few; d_gene: .; CDR3nt: TGTGCCAGCAGTTACTCGCCCCCTGGCCCGGCGGGTACGCAGTATTTT; CDR3aa: CASSYSPPGPAGTQYF
len: 14; j_gene: TRBJ2-3; v_gene: TRBV9; abundance: .; d_gene: .; CDR3nt: TGTGCCAGCAGCGTACTAACTAGCACAGATACGCAGTATTTT; CDR3aa: CASSVLTSTDTQYF
len: 15; j_gene: TRBJ1-6; v_gene: TRBV6-6; abundance: .; d_gene: .; CDR3nt: TGTGCCAGCAGTGCCGGGACAAGATATAATTCACCCCTCCACTTT; CDR3aa: CASSAGTRYNSPLHF
len: 17; j_gene: TRBJ2-5; v_gene: TRBV9; abundance: few; d_gene: TRBD2; CDR3nt: TGTGCCAGCAGCGAGGGGCCGTGGGCTAGCGGCCAAGAGACCCAGTACTTC; CDR3aa: CASSEGPWASGQETQYF
len: 12; j_gene: TRBJ2-7; v_gene: TRBV6-1; abundance: few; d_gene: .; CDR3nt: TGTGCCAGCAGGCAGGGGCCCCGTGAGCAGTACTTC; CDR3aa: CASRQGPREQYF
len: 14; j_gene: TRBJ1-6; v_gene: TRBV12-3/TRBV12-4; abundance: .; d_gene: TRBD1; CDR3nt: TGTGCCAGCAGTCCACAGGGGGTCAATTCACCCCTCCACTTT; CDR3aa: CASSPQGVNSPLHF
len: 12; j_gene: TRBJ2-3; v_gene: TRBV5-5; abundance: many; d_gene: .; CDR3nt: TGTGCCAGCACCCCCGTTGGGGATACGCAGTATTTT; CDR3aa: CASTPVGDTQYF
len: 15; j_gene: TRBJ2-7; v_gene: TRBV6-1; abundance: .; d_gene: TRBD1; CDR3nt: TGTGCCAGCAGTTACGGACAGGGGAAGACCTACGAGCAGTACTTC; CDR3aa: CASSYGQGKTYEQYF
len: 13; j_gene: TRBJ2-7; v_gene: TRBV6-2/TRBV6-3; abundance: .; d_gene: TRBD1; CDR3nt: TGTGCCAGCAAGCAGGGGGCGTTCTTCGAGCAGTACTTC; CDR3aa: CASKQGAFFEQYF
len: 13; j_gene: TRBJ2-2; v_gene: TRBV7-2; abundance: .; d_gene: .; CDR3nt: TGTGCCAGCAGCGACTACATGAATGGGGAGCTGTTTTTT; CDR3aa: CASSDYMNGELFF
len: 15; j_gene: TRBJ2-6; v_gene: TRBV5-1; abundance: .; d_gene: .; CDR3nt: TGCGCCAGCAGCAATCAGATCTCTGGGGCCAACGTCCTGACTTTC; CDR3aa: CASSNQISGANVLTF
len: 16; j_gene: TRBJ2-2; v_gene: TRBV5-1; abundance: .; d_gene: TRBD1; CDR3nt: TGCGCCAGCAGCTTGACGGGACAGTCGAACACCGGGGAGCTGTTTTTT; CDR3aa: CASSLTGQSNTGELFF
len: 15; j_gene: TRBJ2-7; v_gene: TRBV6-1; abundance: few; d_gene: .; CDR3nt: TGTGCCAGCAGTGTCACATCACACAGCTCCTACGAGCAGTACTTC; CDR3aa: CASSVTSHSSYEQYF
len: 15; j_gene: TRBJ2-1; v_gene: TRBV25-1; abundance: many; d_gene: .; CDR3nt: TGTGCCAGCAGTGACGACGGATTCTCCTACAATGAGCAGTTCTTC; CDR3aa: CASSDDGFSYNEQFF
len: 13; j_gene: TRBJ1-1; v_gene: TRBV7-6; abundance: .; d_gene: TRBD1; CDR3nt: TGTGCCAGCAGCTTAGATGGACAGGGTGAAGCTTTCTTT; CDR3aa: CASSLDGQGEAFF
len: 14; j_gene: TRBJ2-7; v_gene: TRBV18; abundance: .; d_gene: .; CDR3nt: TGTGCCAGCTCACCATTAGTCAGACCCTACGAGCAGTACTTC; CDR3aa: CASSPLVRPYEQYF
len: 16; j_gene: TRBJ2-3; v_gene: TRBV12-3/TRBV12-4; abundance: .; d_gene: .; CDR3nt: TGTGCCAGCAGCTACCCCGCGCGGAGGGGCACAGATACGCAGTATTTT; CDR3aa: CASSYPARRGTDTQYF
len: 16; j_gene: TRBJ2-6; v_gene: TRBV5-1; abundance: few; d_gene: .; CDR3nt: TGCGCCAGCAGCTTGGCCGTGGGAGCGAAGGCCAACGTCCTGACTTTC; CDR3aa: CASSLAVGAKANVLTF
len: 13; j_gene: TRBJ1-2; v_gene: TRBV5-1; abundance: few; d_gene: .; CDR3nt: TGCGCCAGCAGCCTAGCCAGGGCGGATGGCTACACCTTC; CDR3aa: CASSLARADGYTF
len: 11; j_gene: TRBJ2-7; v_gene: TRBV29-1; abundance: few; d_gene: .; CDR3nt: TGCAGCGTTGAAAAGGGTTCGGGGCAGTACTTC; CDR3aa: CSVEKGSGQYF
len: 16; j_gene: TRBJ1-5; v_gene: TRBV4-3; abundance: few; d_gene: .; CDR3nt: TGCGCCAGCAGCCAAGATGCAGGATATAGCAATCAGCCCCAGCATTTT; CDR3aa: CASSQDAGYSNQPQHF
len: 13; j_gene: TRBJ2-1; v_gene: TRBV29-1; abundance: .; d_gene: .; CDR3nt: TGCAGCGCGACAGTTGTTTCCTACAATGAGCAGTTCTTC; CDR3aa: CSATVVSYNEQFF
len: 14; j_gene: TRBJ1-2; v_gene: TRBV7-9; abundance: few; d_gene: .; CDR3nt: TGTGCCAGCAGCCGGGGGGCTGAGAACTATGGCTACACCTTC; CDR3aa: CASSRGAENYGYTF
len: 14; j_gene: TRBJ1-6; v_gene: TRBV7-9; abundance: few; d_gene: .; CDR3nt: TGTGCCAGCAGCCGGGCCCGGGCGGATTCACCCCTCCACTTT; CDR3aa: CASSRARADSPLHF
len: 11; j_gene: TRBJ2-3; v_gene: TRBV29-1; abundance: few; d_gene: .; CDR3nt: TGCAGCGTTGGAGGAGGAGATACGCAGTATTTT; CDR3aa: CSVGGGDTQYF
len: 14; j_gene: TRBJ2-1; v_gene: TRBV7-9; abundance: few; d_gene: TRBD1; CDR3nt: TGTGCCAGCAGCGTAAGGACAGGGGAAAATGAGCAGTTCTTC; CDR3aa: CASSVRTGENEQFF
len: 13; j_gene: TRBJ2-7; v_gene: TRBV12-3/TRBV12-4; abundance: .; d_gene: .; CDR3nt: TGTGCCAGCAGTTTCCCGGGGTCACGCGAGCAGTACTTC; CDR3aa: CASSFPGSREQYF
len: 13; j_gene: TRBJ2-7; v_gene: TRBV20-1; abundance: many; d_gene: .; CDR3nt: TGCAGTGCTAAAAGACAGGTGTCCTACGAGCAGTACTTC; CDR3aa: CSAKRQVSYEQYF
len: 14; j_gene: TRBJ2-5; v_gene: TRBV5-1; abundance: few; d_gene: TRBD1; CDR3nt: TGCGCCAGCAGCTCAGGGGGTCGACAAGAGACCCAGTACTTC; CDR3aa: CASSSGGRQETQYF
len: 16; j_gene: TRBJ2-3; v_gene: TRBV10-3; abundance: .; d_gene: TRBD2; CDR3nt: TGTGCCATCGCGAGACTAGCGGCCCCTAGCACAGATACGCAGTATTTT; CDR3aa: CAIARLAAPSTDTQYF
len: 13; j_gene: TRBJ1-1; v_gene: TRBV3-1; abundance: few; d_gene: .; CDR3nt: TGTGCCAGCAGCCAATCGATCAACACTGAAGCTTTCTTT; CDR3aa: CASSQSINTEAFF